This T cell receptor beta chain came from a study of T-cell memory formation after mild COVID-19. At the level of the study: Largely, the TCR clusters proved donor specific.

The trim removed 3 bases at V and 3 bases at J, leaving 10 bases unmatched. The CDR3 covers 17 residues. Worth noting for this clonotype: Its antigen is as yet unknown.

Study-level points and caveats: Shrinking CD4+ clones resided mostly in CM and EM, and CD8+ ones in EMRA.

5'RACE primed from the constant segment yielded TCR alpha and TCR beta cDNA libraries bearing sample barcodes and UMIs. Using its own MiXCR run on the 5' RACE reads, TCRdb lists one record per CDR3 protein. This repertoire shows some 350,000 distinct CDR3 sequences, less than 20% found once; its top ten account for more than 20%. This chain links TRBV12-3 or TRBV12-4 with TRBJ2-3; 9 bases match TRBD2. The sequencing sample was made of PBMCs or a T cell subset sorted from them (not recorded which). The origin of this receptor is a man aged 18 to 35 who had mild COVID-19 (a few samples of this study predate the infection). Cell type and time point are not known. The CDR3 DNA sequence: TGTGCCAGCAGTTTGCGGGGGGGGGCGTTGAAAACAGATACGCAGTATTTT. Its protein is CASSLRGGALKTDTQYF.